This TCR beta chain was obtained from a study of response to subunit inactivated influenza vaccine. Each CDR3 protein is one row after TCRdb ran MiXCR on the RT-PCR reads. The table shows around 520,000 distinct CDR3 sequences, with about 12% occurring only once. Findings and limits, study-wide: The study's authors posited that every seasonal influenza vaccination enlists few new T cells.

About this clonotype itself: Its specificity is not known.

Germline V lookup: CDR1 DFQATT, CDR2 SNEGSKA (reference sequence). This CDR3 has 14 residues. V shed 6 bases and J shed 0 bases, with 15 bases lying between them. The source of this sequence is a man aged 50 to 60 who received an inactivated influenza vaccine. V gene TRBV20-1 combines with J gene TRBJ2-7, with D maybe TRBD1 (5 bases). The sample in question was PBMCs from blood, obtained on the day of vaccination. The CDR3 loop is CSAQSPGPSYEQYF. CDR3 DNA sequence: TGCAGTGCCCAGAGCCCAGGGCCCTCCTACGAGCAGTACTTC.